This TCR beta chain was identified in a study of cytomegalovirus exposure and HLA in healthy donors. The study's findings and limits: Reports described diagnosis of cytomegalovirus status by the classifier as highly specific and sensitive.

The table lists this clone with a few counts. What it binds is not known. The PCR contained 60 Vbeta and 13 Jbeta primers. The repertoire was sequenced with immunoSEQ multiplex PCR; TCRdb's copy has only in-frame clones and lacks some. The table has over 75,000 clones, 60% to 85% seen once. The source is a man in his fifties or sixties in good health and CMV-seropositive. The sample consisted of PBMCs.

CDR3 sequence reads: CAFDRGSEKLFF. The DNA of the CDR3 is TGTGCCTTTGACAGGGGATCTGAAAAACTGTTTTTT. This chain links TRBV30 with TRBJ1-4, with 8 bases that match TRBD1. J lost 7 bases, V lost 7 bases, and 5 bases had no gene match. The germline V gene encodes CDR1 GTSNPN and CDR2 SVGIG (reference sequence). The CDR3 consists of 12 residues.